This TCR beta chain was observed in a study of OX40 agonist ivuxolimab in advanced cancers. In the study overall: Ivuxolimab was a fully human IgG2 agonistic monoclonal antibody targeting the costimulatory receptor OX40 (CD134). Intravenous ivuxolimab was administered to patients every 2 weeks at six dose levels: 0.01, 0.1, 0.3, 1.5, 3 and 10 mg/kg. Partial responses occurred in three dose-escalation patients: two with cutaneous melanoma and one with hepatocellular carcinoma. The paper describes the monotherapy dose-escalation part (N ≈ 51 patients) of the phase I trial of ivuxolimab. Prior anti-PD-1, anti-PD-L1 or anti-CTLA-4 therapy was permitted, and 30% to 45% of dose-escalation patients had received checkpoint inhibitors. A male proportion of roughly 85% and a mean age of around 60 years, ranging from 23 to 79, were recorded for the dose-escalation cohort. Of the roughly 53 patients in dose escalation, approximately 20 had hepatocellular carcinoma, some 15 had melanoma, 9 had renal cell carcinoma and 9 had head and neck cancer. Peripheral TCRbeta sequencing was intended to test whether TCR sequence diversity was altered and clonal T-cell expansion was caused by ivuxolimab.

To sequence the TCRbeta CDR3 region, genomic DNA was isolated from the sorted cells. The immunoSEQ Assay was used for sequencing of TCRbeta CDR3 regions. TCRdb took over this immuneACCESS table, retaining in-frame rearrangements with V and J assigned. Such tables are incomplete; in checked studies, under half of the missing clones stem from an unresolved V gene, and the remainder is unexplained. The sample records 52,000 or so clones, roughly 84% of which are singletons. 4.6% of the sample goes to the ten largest clones. This clone was seen more than once but under ten times. Its antigen is still unknown. Per-base qualities were not stored, and no clone one base away is much larger. The paper as a whole reports these results and caveats: Low levels of normalized T-cell clonal expansion were also seen in some patients who did not respond. The antigen specificity of the peripheral T cells that underwent clonal expansion was not determined. Clonal expansion of both CD4+ and CD8+ blood T cells was observed from baseline to week 6 at doses 0.1 to 3.0 mg/kg. In partial responders in the 0.1-3.0 mg/kg groups, normalized peripheral clonal expansion was found to be among the lowest, especially among CD8+ T cells. After ivuxolimab, expanded clones were on average more numerous among CD8+ T cells than among CD4+ T cells.

The trial excluded patients who had a history of autoimmune disease or were on systemic immunosuppression. Peripheral blood for TCR sequencing was drawn from every dose cohort at baseline, at cycle 4 day 1 and at cycle 7 day 1. Samples came from an open-label, multicenter, first-in-human phase I dose-escalation trial of ivuxolimab. The trial enrolled adults with locally advanced or metastatic head and neck squamous cell, hepatocellular, melanoma or renal cell carcinoma. Before TCR sequencing, CD4+ and CD8+ T cells were separately sorted from peripheral blood. V lost 5 bases and J lost 4 bases, and the count of bases not matched to a germline gene is 8. CDR1 and CDR2 are read off the germline V gene (reference sequence) as SGHAT and FQDESV. The CDR3 goes from the cysteine to the phenylalanine over 17 residues. Only the CDR3 DNA is retained, 51 bases long and in frame from the first base.

The chain employs TRBV11-1 and TRBJ2-3; 14 junctional bases match TRBD2. Source: CD4+ or CD8+ T cells sorted from blood, taken in a trial of the OX40 agonist ivuxolimab. This TCR was recovered from an adult with an advanced solid tumor such as melanoma, head and neck, liver or kidney cancer. The bases are TGTGCCAGCAGCCCAGGACTAGCGGGAGGCGTAGCAGATACGCAGTATTTT. Protein translation: CASSPGLAGGVADTQYF.